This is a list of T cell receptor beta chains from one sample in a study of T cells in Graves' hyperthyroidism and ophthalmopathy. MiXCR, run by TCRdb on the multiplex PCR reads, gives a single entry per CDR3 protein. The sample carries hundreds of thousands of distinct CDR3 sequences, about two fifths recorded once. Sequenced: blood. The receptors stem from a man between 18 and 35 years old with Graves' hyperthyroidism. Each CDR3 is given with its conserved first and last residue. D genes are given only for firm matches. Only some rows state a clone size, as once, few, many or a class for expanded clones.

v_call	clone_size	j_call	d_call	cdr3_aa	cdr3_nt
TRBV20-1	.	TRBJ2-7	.	CSATRGRGEQYF	TGCAGTGCTACCCGGGGCCGGGGAGAGCAGTACTTC
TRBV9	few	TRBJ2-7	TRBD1	CASSSPSHGTGIYEQYF	TGTGCCAGCAGCAGCCCTTCGCACGGGACAGGAATCTACGAGCAGTACTTC
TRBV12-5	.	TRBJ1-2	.	CASGLSYGYTF	TGTGCTAGTGGTTTGAGCTATGGCTACACCTTC
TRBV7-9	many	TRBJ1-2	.	CASSATDGTNYGYTF	TGTGCCAGCAGCGCAACGGACGGAACTAACTATGGCTACACCTTC
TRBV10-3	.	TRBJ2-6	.	CAISESRANVLTF	TGTGCCATCAGTGAGTCCCGGGCCAACGTCCTGACTTTC
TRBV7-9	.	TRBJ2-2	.	CASSLPGERNGELFF	TGTGCCAGCAGCTTACCGGGGGAGCGAAACGGGGAGCTGTTTTTT
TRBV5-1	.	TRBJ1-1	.	CASSSGQGAQGAFF	TGCGCCAGCAGCTCCGGACAAGGGGCCCAGGGGGCTTTCTTT
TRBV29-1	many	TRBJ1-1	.	CSVDPLEAFF	TGCAGCGTTGACCCTCTTGAGGCTTTCTTT
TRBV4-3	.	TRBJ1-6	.	CASSQEFGLRSLHF	TGCGCCAGCAGCCAAGAATTTGGGTTACGGTCCCTCCACTTT
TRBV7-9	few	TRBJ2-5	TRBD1	CASSLGTDRDQETQYF	TGTGCCAGCAGCTTAGGTACCGACAGGGACCAAGAGACCCAGTACTTC
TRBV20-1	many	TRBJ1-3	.	CSARQGFAGNTIYF	TGCAGTGCTAGACAGGGATTTGCTGGAAACACCATATATTTT
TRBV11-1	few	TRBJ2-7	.	CASSQGLQSYEQYF	TGTGCCAGCAGCCAGGGACTCCAATCCTACGAGCAGTACTTC
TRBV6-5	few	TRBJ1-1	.	CASSYPYLNTEAFF	TGTGCCAGCAGTTACCCCTACCTGAACACTGAAGCTTTCTTT
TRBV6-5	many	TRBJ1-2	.	CATNRDYGYTF	TGTGCCACCAACCGGGACTATGGCTACACCTTC
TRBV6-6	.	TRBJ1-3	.	CALLGLSGNTIYF	TGTGCCCTTTTGGGCCTCTCTGGAAACACCATATATTTT
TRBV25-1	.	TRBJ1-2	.	CACSAQIDYGYTF	TGTGCCTGCAGTGCCCAGATTGACTATGGCTACACCTTC
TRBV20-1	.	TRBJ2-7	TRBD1	CSARDPLGTGYEQYF	TGCAGTGCTAGAGACCCCCTCGGGACAGGGTACGAGCAGTACTTC
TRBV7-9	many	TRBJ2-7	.	CASSSTVSYEQYF	TGTGCCAGCAGCTCGACAGTTAGCTACGAGCAGTACTTC
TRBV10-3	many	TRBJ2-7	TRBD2	CATSGGPSYEQYF	TGTGCCACTAGCGGGGGGCCTTCCTACGAGCAGTACTTC
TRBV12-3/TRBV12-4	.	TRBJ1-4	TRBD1	CASSLAGTDEKLFF	TGTGCCAGCAGTTTGGCCGGGACAGATGAAAAACTGTTTTTT
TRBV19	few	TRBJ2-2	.	CASSINMEAGELFF	TGTGCCAGTAGTATTAATATGGAGGCCGGGGAGCTGTTTTTT
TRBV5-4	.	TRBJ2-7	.	CASSAPGHVEQYF	TGTGCCAGCAGCGCACCGGGACATGTCGAGCAGTACTTC
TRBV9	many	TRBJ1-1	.	CASSVEMDSEAFF	TGTGCCAGCAGCGTAGAGATGGATTCTGAAGCTTTCTTT
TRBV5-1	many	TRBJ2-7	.	CASSLADAYEQYF	TGCGCCAGCAGCTTAGCGGACGCCTACGAGCAGTACTTC